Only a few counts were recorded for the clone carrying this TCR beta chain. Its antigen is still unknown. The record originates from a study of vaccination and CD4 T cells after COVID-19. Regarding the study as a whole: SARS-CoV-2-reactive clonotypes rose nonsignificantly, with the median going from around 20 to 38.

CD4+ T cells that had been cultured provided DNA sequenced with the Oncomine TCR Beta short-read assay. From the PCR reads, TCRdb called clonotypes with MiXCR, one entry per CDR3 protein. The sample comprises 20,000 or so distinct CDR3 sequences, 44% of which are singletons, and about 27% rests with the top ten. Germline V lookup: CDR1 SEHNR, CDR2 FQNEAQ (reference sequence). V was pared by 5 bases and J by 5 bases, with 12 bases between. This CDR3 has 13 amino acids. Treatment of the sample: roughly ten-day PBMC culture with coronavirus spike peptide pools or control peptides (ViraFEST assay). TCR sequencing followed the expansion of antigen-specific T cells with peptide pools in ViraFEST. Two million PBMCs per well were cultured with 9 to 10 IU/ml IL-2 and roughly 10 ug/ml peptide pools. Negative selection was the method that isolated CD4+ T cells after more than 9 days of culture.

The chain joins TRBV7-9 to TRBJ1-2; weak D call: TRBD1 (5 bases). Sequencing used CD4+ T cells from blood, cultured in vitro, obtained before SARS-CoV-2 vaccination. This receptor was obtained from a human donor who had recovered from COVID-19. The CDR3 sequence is CASSRAWGYGYTF. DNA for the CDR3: TGTGCCAGCAGCCGCGCGTGGGGGTATGGCTACACCTTC.